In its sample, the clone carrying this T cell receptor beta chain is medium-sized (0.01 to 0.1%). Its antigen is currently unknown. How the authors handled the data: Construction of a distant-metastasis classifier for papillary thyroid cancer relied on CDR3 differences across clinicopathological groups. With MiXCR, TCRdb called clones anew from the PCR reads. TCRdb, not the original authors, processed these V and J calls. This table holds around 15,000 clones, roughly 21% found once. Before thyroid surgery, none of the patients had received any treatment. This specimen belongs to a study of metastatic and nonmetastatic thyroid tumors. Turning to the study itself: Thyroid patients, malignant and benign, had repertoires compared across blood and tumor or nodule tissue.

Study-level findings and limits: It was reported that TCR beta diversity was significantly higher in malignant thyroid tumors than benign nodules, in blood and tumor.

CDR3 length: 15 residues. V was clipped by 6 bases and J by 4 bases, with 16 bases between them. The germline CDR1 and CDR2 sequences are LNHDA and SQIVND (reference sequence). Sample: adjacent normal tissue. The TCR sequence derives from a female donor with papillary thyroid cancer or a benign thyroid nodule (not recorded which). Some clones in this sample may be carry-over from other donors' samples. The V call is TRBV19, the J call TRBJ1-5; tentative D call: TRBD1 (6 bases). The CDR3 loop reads CASRSAQGRNQPQHF. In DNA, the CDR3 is TGTGCCAGTAGATCAGCCCAGGGGCGGAATCAGCCCCAGCATTTT.